A single sample gave rise to the 9 T cell receptor beta chains below, sequenced in a study of blood T cell repertoires in COVID-19. Measured with immunoSEQ multiplex PCR; TCRdb has only the in-frame clones, and not every one. The table lists approximately 180,000 clones, 80% to 90% of them singletons. Sequencing was carried out using peripheral blood. These receptors were taken from a man between 60 and 70 years old with acute or convalescent COVID-19.

This sequence joins TRBV5-6 and TRBJ1-1; no reliable D call. This CDR3 spans 14 amino acids. The V gene lost 4 bases and the J gene lost 6 bases, with 16 bases spanning the gap. Germline CDR1 and CDR2: SGHDT and YYEEEE. The CDR3 sequence: CASSRIAVDSEAFF. Written as DNA, the CDR3 is TGTGCCAGCAGCCGCATCGCCGTGGACTCTGAAGCTTTCTTT.

V is TRBV5-6 and J is TRBJ2-3; 10 bases map to TRBD1. The CDR3 length is 16 residues. Unmatched junction bases numbered 7, after V lost 4 bases and J lost 2 bases. Germline values: CDR1 SGHDT, CDR2 YYEEEE. The CDR3 reads CASSLDGTGDTDTQYF. The CDR3, as DNA: TGTGCCAGCAGCCTAGACGGGACAGGGGACACAGATACGCAGTATTTT.

The chain employs TRBV9 and TRBJ2-1, with D maybe TRBD2 (5 bases). V shed 4 bases and J shed 6 bases, with 14 bases lying between them. The germline gives CDR1 SGDLS, CDR2 YYNGEE. This CDR3 spans 14 amino acids. The CDR3 loop reads CASSPSELGNEQFF. The CDR3 DNA reads TGTGCCAGCAGCCCTAGTGAACTAGGCAATGAGCAGTTCTTC.

The V gene is TRBV28, the J gene TRBJ2-2; D not certain. Germline CDR1 and CDR2: MDHEN and SYDVKM. V was cut by 6 bases and J by 4 bases, with 18 bases left in between. This CDR3 is built from 16 residues. This CDR3 is CASRLAWASATGELFF. The CDR3 DNA follows: TGTGCCAGCAGACTCGCGTGGGCGTCGGCCACCGGGGAGCTGTTTTTT. The complete variable domain, with remaining parts taken from reference TRBV28 and TRBJ2-2, reads DVKVTQSSRYLVKRTGEKVFLECVQDMDHENMFWYRQDPGLGLRLIYFSYDVKMKEKGDIPEGYSVSREKKERFSLILESASTNQTSMYLCASRLAWASATGELFFGEGSRLTVL.

This chain joins TRBV9 and TRBJ2-3; maybe TRBD2 (6 bases). The CDR3 contains 17 residues. Germline CDR1 SGDLS, CDR2 YYNGEE. V lost 3 bases, J lost 1 base, and 18 bases lay in between. This CDR3 reads CASSATTLATGTDTQYF. CDR3 coding DNA: TGTGCCAGCAGCGCGACCACCCTAGCGACAGGCACAGATACGCAGTATTTT.

V usage is TRBV7-3 and J usage is TRBJ2-3; TRBD2 agrees at 7 bases. CDR3 length: 16 residues. The V and J ends lost 6 bases and 0 bases, in that order; junction bases with no gene match: 9. The germline CDR1 and CDR2 sequences are SGHTA and FQGTGA. The CDR3 reads CASSSLASGSTDTQYF. The DNA for the CDR3 is TGTGCCAGCAGTTCCCTCGCTAGCGGAAGCACAGATACGCAGTATTTT.

The V gene is TRBV7-2, the J gene TRBJ2-1; 9 nucleotides match TRBD2. There are 15 residues in the CDR3. Germline V gene data show CDR1 as SGHTA and CDR2 as FQGNSA. Unmatched junction bases numbered 7, after V lost 5 bases and J lost 5 bases. The CDR3 sequence is CASSPWTSDNNEQFF. For the CDR3, the DNA is TGTGCCAGCAGCCCCTGGACTAGCGACAACAATGAGCAGTTCTTC. The whole variable domain, remainder taken from reference TRBV7-2 and TRBJ2-1, is GAGVSQSPSNKVTEKGKDVELRCDPISGHTALYWYRQSLGQGLEFLIYFQGNSAPDKSGLPSDRFSAERTGGSVSTLTIQRTQQEDSAVYLCASSPWTSDNNEQFFGPGTRLTVL.

This chain uses TRBV19 with TRBJ1-4, with 10 bases identical to TRBD1. Germline loops: CDR1 LNHDA, CDR2 SQIVND (reference sequence). The CDR3 totals 16 residues. The V and J ends lost 6 bases and 0 bases, in that order; junction bases with no gene match: 4. The CDR3 region has the DNA TGTGCCAGTAGGATGACAGGGGGCTCAACTAATGAAAAACTGTTTTTT. This sequence encodes CASRMTGGSTNEKLFF.

V and J are TRBV25-1 and TRBJ1-2, with 11 nucleotides matching TRBD1. V shed 5 bases, J shed 4 bases, and the junction held 3 bases outside the gene matches. This CDR3 has 14 residues. The V gene's germline CDR1 is MGHDK and CDR2 SYGVNS. The DNA of the CDR3 is TGTGCCAGCAGTAGGACAGGGGGCGGCTATGGCTACACCTTC. Encoded protein: CASSRTGGGYGYTF.